This TCR beta chain was observed in a study of Tregs in tolerant kidney transplant recipients. Trimming took off 2 bases at V and 0 bases at J, with 4 bases between the two ends. The CDR3 length is 13 residues. Germline V gene lookup returns CDR1 MNHEY and CDR2 SMNVEV (reference sequence). The data were produced by immunoSEQ multiplex PCR, yet TCRdb's version contains in-frame clones alone and is incomplete. The table records about 64,000 clones, around 98% of them present only once. This specimen consisted of Tregs from blood, obtained before the transplant. The V and J genes are TRBV27 and TRBJ2-5; D gene unclear. This TCR was recovered from a human donor who received a combined kidney and bone marrow transplant. The CDR3 protein is CASSLTYQETQYF. CDR3 sequence (DNA): TGTGCCAGCAGTTTAACTTACCAAGAGACCCAGTACTTC.